The 25 T cell receptor beta chains in this list originate from one sample, sequenced in a study of T cell responses to AZD1222 COVID-19 vaccine. The protocol was immunoSEQ multiplex PCR, while the TCRdb copy is restricted to in-frame clones and leaves out a portion. The sample yields about 110,000 clones, more than 70% seen once. Sequenced here: peripheral blood, sampled on day 0 of AZD1222 vaccination. The origin of the receptors is an adult in good health.

The V and J genes are TRBV25-1 and TRBJ1-6, with D hard to call. Trimming pared 5 bases from V and 0 bases from J, leaving 8 bases between. The CDR3 spans 15 residues. CDR1 is MGHDK, CDR2 SYGVNS, per germline. The chain's CDR3 is CASSNRSSYNSPLHF. CDR3 DNA sequence: TGTGCCAGCAGTAACAGAAGCTCCTATAATTCACCCCTCCACTTT.

This chain uses TRBV3-1 (or the pseudogene TRBV3-2) with TRBJ2-1; the D is unclear. The V gene lost 4 bases and the J gene lost 9 bases, with 10 bases spanning the gap. Germline V gene data show CDR1 as LGHDT and CDR2 as YNNKEL (reference sequence). The CDR3 length is 12 residues. The CDR3 loop is CASSPNKGEQFF. The DNA of the CDR3 is TGTGCCAGCAGCCCTAATAAGGGTGAGCAGTTCTTC.

CDR3 sequence reads: CASRGQSSYNSPLHF. CDR3 DNA: TGTGCCAGCAGAGGACAGTCCTCCTATAATTCACCCCTCCACTTT. The V and J genes are TRBV6-5 and TRBJ1-6; a weak D match, TRBD1 (6 bases). The CDR3 totals 15 residues. V dropped 6 bases and J dropped 0 bases, with 9 bases sitting between them. The germline V gene encodes CDR1 MNHEY and CDR2 SVGAGI.

The gene calls are TRBV6-4 and TRBJ1-6; D unresolved. The V end was cut by 4 bases, the J end by 10 bases, with 14 bases between. Germline lookup yields CDR1 MRHNA and CDR2 SNTAGT. The CDR3 extends over 14 amino acids. The CDR3 DNA follows: TGTGCCAGCAGTGTCGCCGGGGTTCGGTCACCCCTCCACTTT. This translates into CASSVAGVRSPLHF.

V gene TRBV28 combines with J gene TRBJ1-2; 10 bases are shared with TRBD1. The V segment lost 3 bases and the J segment 2 bases; nucleotides outside the gene matches: 9. The CDR3 is 17 amino acids. Germline lookup yields CDR1 MDHEN and CDR2 SYDVKM. The CDR3 is CASSLFGGQGFNYGYTF. CDR3 coding DNA: TGTGCCAGCAGTTTGTTCGGGGGACAGGGGTTCAACTATGGCTACACCTTC.

The chain has TRBV21-1 and TRBJ2-1; the table assigns TRBD1, which was not confirmed against the DNA. TRBV21-1 is a listed pseudogene. This CDR3 region has 12 residues. The CDR3 region has the DNA TGTGCCAGCACTAAACAGGGGGGGGAGCAGTTCTTC. It translates to CASTKQGGEQFF.

V is TRBV6-4 and J is TRBJ1-2; D is perhaps TRBD1 (5 bases). The CDR3 has 13 amino acids. CDR1 and CDR2 (germline): MRHNA, SNTAGT. Trimming left V 4 bases short and J 3 bases short, with 9 bases between. CDR3 in amino acids: CASSVSGDYGYTF. The CDR3 region has the DNA TGTGCCAGCAGTGTGTCGGGGGACTATGGCTACACCTTC.

The chain combines TRBV6-5 with TRBJ1-5; D is uncertain. The CDR3 loop spans 13 amino acids. Per germline, CDR1 MNHEY and CDR2 SVGAGI. V shed 0 bases and J shed 7 bases, with 7 bases lying between them. CDR3 loop: CASSYSQAQPQHF. The CDR3 DNA is TGTGCCAGCAGTTACTCCCAGGCCCAGCCCCAGCATTTT.

V and J are TRBV5-1 and TRBJ2-1; TRBD2 matches at 10 bases. The CDR3 has 15 amino acids. Looked up from germline, CDR1 is SGHRS and CDR2 is YFSETQ. V was clipped by 4 bases and J by 3 bases; unmatched bases: 4. The CDR3 loop reads CASSPTSGDYNEQFF. The CDR3 nucleotides read TGCGCCAGCAGCCCCACTAGCGGGGACTACAATGAGCAGTTCTTC.

The rearrangement links TRBV2 to TRBJ2-2; D gene unclear. V lost 5 bases and J lost 10, with 8 bases in between. Per germline, CDR1 SNHLY and CDR2 FYNNEI. This CDR3 comprises 11 residues. CDR3 DNA sequence: TGTGCCAGCAGTTCCCAATTGGAGCTGTTTTTT. Residues: CASSSQLELFF.

The chain joins TRBV7-8 to TRBJ2-7, with TRBD1 identical over 7 bases. V lost 2 bases, J lost 5 bases, and 9 bases stayed unmatched. There are 15 residues in the CDR3. In germline, CDR1 is SGHVS, CDR2 FQNEAQ. CDR3 in DNA: TGTGCCAGCAGCTTATCGACAGGGAGAATTAACGAGCAGTACTTC. This translates into CASSLSTGRINEQYF. The full variable domain, with the rest looked up from reference TRBV7-8 and TRBJ2-7, is GAGVSQSPRYKVAKRGQDVALRCDPISGHVSLFWYQQALGQGPEFLTYFQNEAQLDKSGLPSDRFFAERPEGSVSTLKIQRTQQEDSAVYLCASSLSTGRINEQYFGPGTRLTVT.

The gene calls are TRBV28 and TRBJ2-3, with TRBD1 matching over 8 bases. Germline V CDR1 and CDR2: MDHEN, SYDVKM. Trimming removed 5 bases from V and 5 bases from J; junction bases left unmatched: 6. This CDR3 is 14 amino acids long. CDR3 coding DNA: TGTGCCAGCAGTACAGGGGGAGGTAAAGATACGCAGTATTTT. Its translation: CASSTGGGKDTQYF.

V is TRBV2 and J is TRBJ1-4, with no clear D. CDR3 length equals 14 residues. V shed 7 bases and J shed 0 bases, with 9 bases lying between them. From germline, CDR1 is SNHLY and CDR2 FYNNEI. The CDR3, as DNA: TGTGCCAGCAACTACAGCCCAACTAATGAAAAACTGTTTTTT. Translation gives CASNYSPTNEKLFF.

V usage is TRBV10-2 and J usage is TRBJ2-7; TRBD2 agrees at 8 bases. CDR3 length: 16 residues. J gave up 3 bases and V 2 bases, and 9 bases lay outside the gene matches. The germline V gene has CDR1 WSHSY and CDR2 SAAADI. CDR3 sequence: CASSELLAGGLYEQYF. CDR3 sequence (DNA): TGCGCCAGCAGTGAGCTCCTTGCGGGGGGACTCTACGAGCAGTACTTC.

In regard to this clone: One end of the junction is discordant with germline, which a read error may explain. The rearrangement links TRBV5-1 to TRBJ2-3; 9 nucleotides align to TRBD2. The length of the CDR3 is 15 residues. The germline V gene encodes CDR1 SGHRS and CDR2 YFSETQ. CDR3 nucleotide sequence: TGCGCCAGCAGCGTGACCGGGACTAGCATAGATACGCAGTATTTT. This translates into CASSVTGTSIDTQYF.

V is TRBV28 and J is TRBJ1-5; TRBD1 might be the D (5 bases). The CDR3 has 14 amino acids. The V end lost 5 bases, the J end lost 3 bases, and 11 bases lay between the germline ends. The germline V gene encodes CDR1 MDHEN and CDR2 SYDVKM. For the CDR3, the DNA is TGTGCCAGCAGTCCCCAGGGTATCAATCAGCCCCAGCATTTT. Residues: CASSPQGINQPQHF.

This clone was counted a few times. This chain uses TRBV5-1 with TRBJ1-3, with D possibly being TRBD1 (5 bases). Per the germline V gene, CDR1 is SGHRS and CDR2 is YFSETQ. The CDR3 contains 16 residues. V gave up 2 bases and J gave up 3 bases, with 15 bases separating them. CDR3 region: CASSLVGGSIGNTIYF. CDR3 DNA: TGCGCCAGCAGCTTAGTTGGGGGAAGTATTGGAAACACCATATATTTT.

The gene calls are TRBV12-5 and TRBJ2-3, with 7 bases that match TRBD2. This CDR3 is 16 amino acids long. Germline trimming cut 5 bases from V and 1 base from J; bases unmatched to any gene: 9. The V gene's germline CDR1 is LGHNT and CDR2 FRNRAP. The CDR3 region is CASGPGLDWGTDTQYF. CDR3 DNA: TGTGCTAGTGGTCCCGGACTAGATTGGGGCACAGATACGCAGTATTTT.

The rearrangement uses TRBV19 and TRBJ2-6; D is perhaps TRBD1 or TRBD2 (5 bases each). V was cut by 3 bases and J by 2 bases, with 11 bases left in between. The V gene's germline CDR1 is LNHDA and CDR2 SQIVND (reference sequence). The CDR3 spans 16 residues. In DNA, the CDR3 is TGTGCCAGTAGTATTCTTGGGGGTACTGGGGCCAACGTCCTGACTTTC. Translation gives CASSILGGTGANVLTF.

The chain employs TRBV10-3 and TRBJ1-1, with 8 bases fitting TRBD1. This CDR3 region has 16 residues. J gave up 0 bases and V 2 bases, and 5 bases lay outside the gene matches. Germline V lookup: CDR1 ENHRY, CDR2 SYGVKD. Here the CDR3 reads CAISEGTGTMNTEAFF. Written as DNA, the CDR3 is TGTGCCATCAGTGAGGGGACAGGTACCATGAACACTGAAGCTTTCTTT.

This rearrangement joins TRBV27 to TRBJ1-4; D unclear. V was trimmed by 5 bases and J by 4 bases, leaving 8 bases between them. From germline, CDR1 is MNHEY and CDR2 SMNVEV (reference sequence). This CDR3 comprises 13 residues. The chain's CDR3 is CASSKTYNEKLFF. CDR3 nucleotides: TGTGCCAGCAGTAAGACCTATAATGAAAAACTGTTTTTT.

The count of this clone is one. This rearrangement joins TRBV15 to TRBJ1-5; D is possibly TRBD1 (6 bases). The ends were cut back, 5 bases at V and 7 bases at J, with 12 bases in the middle. This CDR3 is built from 13 residues. Germline CDR1 is LNHNV and CDR2 is YYDKDF (reference sequence). CDR3 coding DNA: TGTGCCACCAGCCGCAGGGGTAACCAGCCCCAGCATTTT. Encoded protein: CATSRRGNQPQHF.

The V gene is TRBV7-9, the J gene TRBJ2-7; D may correspond to TRBD1 or TRBD2 (5 bases each). Germline values: CDR1 SEHNR, CDR2 FQNEAQ (reference sequence). Deletions cut 0 bases from V and 1 base from J, with 16 bases between. CDR3 length equals 17 residues. CDR3 sequence: CASSLARGALTSYEQYF. Written as DNA, the CDR3 is TGTGCCAGCAGCTTAGCGAGAGGGGCACTAACGTCCTACGAGCAGTACTTC.

This clone was observed a handful of times. The chain links TRBV12-3 or TRBV12-4 to TRBJ1-6; D unresolved. This CDR3 spans 13 amino acids. The germline V and J ends were trimmed by 3 bases and 14 bases, with 14 bases remaining between them. CDR3 sequence: CASSFKGGRALHF. The DNA of the CDR3 is TGTGCCAGCAGTTTTAAGGGCGGCCGAGCCCTCCACTTT.

In nucleotides, the CDR3 is TGTGCCAGCAGTGAATCCTCCGGGACAGGGGGCGGCCAGCCCCAGCATTTT. It is translated as CASSESSGTGGGQPQHF. The chain employs TRBV2 and TRBJ1-5; 12 bases line up with TRBD1. The CDR3 totals 17 residues. The germline gives CDR1 SNHLY, CDR2 FYNNEI. J gave up 7 bases and V 2 bases, and 9 bases lay outside the gene matches.